The clone carrying this TCR beta chain was picked up many times. The sample comes from a study of neurological immune-mediated disorders. This CDR3 has 15 amino acids. Trimming removed 6 bases at V and 3 bases at J, with 17 bases between. Germline-derived CDR1 and CDR2 are DFQATT and SNEGSKA (reference sequence). From the 5' RACE reads, TCRdb called clonotypes with MiXCR, one entry per CDR3 protein. The repertoire holds 65,000 to 75,000 distinct CDR3 sequences, approximately 4.6% seen once, with roughly 2.2% in the top ten. The unsorted libraries were made from 2 million PBMCs kept at -80 C. The source material was PBMCs. The receptor comes from a woman in her seventies with multiple sclerosis. This chain links TRBV20-1 with TRBJ2-2, with a possible D match to TRBD1 (6 bases). CDR3 DNA: TGCAGTGCCCAGGGGCAGCCCAGGGACACCGGGGAGCTGTTTTTT. This translates into CSAQGQPRDTGELFF.